This TCR beta chain was captured in a study of T cell clones after liver transplantation. Across the study: Tolerance: complete withdrawal held at least one year, liver enzymes staying within twice normal. Timepoints were pre-transplant, pre-withdrawal, and after withdrawal was completed or failed.

The germline V gene has CDR1 SGHAT and CDR2 FQNNGV. The CDR3 totals 15 residues. Trimming removed 3 bases from V and 3 bases from J, with 13 bases in between. Method: immunoSEQ multiplex PCR; TCRdb's copy keeps in-frame clones and lacks some. The sample has under 150,000 clones; roughly nine tenths are singletons. About this clone itself: Its antigen is currently unknown.

Whole-study findings and limits: Small, mixed patient groups and varying post-transplant times limit these conclusions. In most of the 8 subjects, circulating graft-donor-reactive CD4 TCRbeta sequences fell significantly after transplant.

The input for sequencing was CD4+ T cells from blood, taken 12 months after liver transplant. The rearrangement joins TRBV11-2 to TRBJ2-3, with a possible D match to TRBD1 (6 bases). This receptor was taken from a human patient who received a liver transplant. Some T cells could come from the graft donor. The CDR3 reads CASSFAGQSTDTQYF. In nucleotides, the CDR3 is TGTGCCAGCAGCTTCGCCGGACAGTCAACAGATACGCAGTATTTT.